Given below is one TCR beta chain in context. No antigen is known for it. Assay: immunoSEQ multiplex PCR; the TCRdb copy retains only in-frame clones and omits some. The table shows fewer than 150,000 clones, with roughly nine tenths occurring only once. The CDR3 runs 15 residues. Per germline, CDR1 SGHDT and CDR2 YYEEEE. Trimming removed 5 bases at V and 0 bases at J, with 13 bases between. This entry comes from a study of T cell responses to AZD1222 COVID-19 vaccine. Whole-study context: Researchers grouped second doses given at about 4 or about 12 weeks into one pool. Overall study results and limits: The study sampled repertoires only after the peak T cell response. Spike-specific TCRs gained breadth and depth after people received two AZD1222 doses.

This specimen consisted of peripheral blood, obtained on day 0 of AZD1222 vaccination. The origin of this receptor is an adult in good health. The chain is built from TRBV5-6 and TRBJ2-3; either TRBD1 or TRBD2 may fit D (5 bases each). The CDR3 DNA follows: TGTGCCAGCAGGCGCCGGGACGGAAGCACAGATACGCAGTATTTT. Translation gives CASRRRDGSTDTQYF.